The sequence of this T cell receptor beta chain was determined in a study of early T cells in non-severe SARS-CoV-2 infection. Each single cDNA molecule received a unique molecular identifier. From the 5' RACE reads, TCRdb called clonotypes with MiXCR, one entry per CDR3 protein. The table includes just over 95,000 distinct CDR3 sequences, about 11% detected once. Between the trimmed V and J ends, which lost 6 bases and 3 bases, there was a span of 9 bases. The germline V gene encodes CDR1 SNHLY and CDR2 FYNNEI. The CDR3 totals 12 residues. Remarks on this clonotype: The antigen remains undetermined.

The study's findings and limits: Reliance on VDJdb matching favored anti-spike CD8 responses; private and CD4 specificities were missed.

The specimen was whole blood, collected at baseline. This rearrangement joins TRBV2 to TRBJ2-7, with a tentative D call TRBD1 (6 bases). This receptor was taken from an adult who was a healthcare worker with PCR-confirmed SARS-CoV-2 infection or an uninfected control (not recorded which). This CDR3 reads CASRGDNYEQYF. CDR3 DNA sequence: TGTGCCAGCAGAGGGGACAACTACGAGCAGTACTTC.